This T cell receptor beta chain was sequenced in a study of T-cell reconstitution after alpha-beta-depleted transplantation in children. In regard to this clonotype: The antigen remains unidentified.

As it was prepared, the TCRbeta library received unique molecular identifiers. TCRdb itself ran the PCR reads through MiXCR, one entry per CDR3 protein. This sample has about 300,000 distinct CDR3 sequences; roughly 9.1% occur once, and the top ten carry less than 8%. Study-wide results and caveats: Newly produced T cells mostly accounted for T-cell counts and diversity one year post-transplant.

The V end lost 3 bases, the J end lost 2 bases, and 17 bases lay between the germline ends. This CDR3 is 16 amino acids long. Germline V gene data show CDR1 as SQVTM and CDR2 as ANQGSEA. Sequencing was performed on PBMCs, taken before TCRalphabeta/CD19-depleted stem cell transplant. The receptor comes from a boy under two years old with acute myeloid leukemia, due to receive a stem cell transplant. The V gene is TRBV29-1, the J gene TRBJ2-1; tentative D call: TRBD2 (6 bases). CDR3 coding DNA: TGCAGCGTTGAGGGGCCCATGGGGGGAACCTACAATGAGCAGTTCTTC. Translation: CSVEGPMGGTYNEQFF.